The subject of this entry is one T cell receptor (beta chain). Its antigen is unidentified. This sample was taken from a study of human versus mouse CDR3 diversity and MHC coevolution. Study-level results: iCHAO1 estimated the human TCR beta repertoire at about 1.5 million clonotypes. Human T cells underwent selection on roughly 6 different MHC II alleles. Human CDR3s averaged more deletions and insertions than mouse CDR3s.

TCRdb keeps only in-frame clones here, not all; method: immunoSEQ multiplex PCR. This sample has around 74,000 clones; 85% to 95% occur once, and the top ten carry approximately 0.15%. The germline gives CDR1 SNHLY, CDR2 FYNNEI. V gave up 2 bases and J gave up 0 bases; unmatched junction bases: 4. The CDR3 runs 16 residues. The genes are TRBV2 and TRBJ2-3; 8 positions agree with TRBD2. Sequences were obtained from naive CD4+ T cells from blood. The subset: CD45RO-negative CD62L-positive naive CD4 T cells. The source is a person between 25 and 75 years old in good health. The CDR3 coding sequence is TGTGCCAGCAGTGAAAACGGGGGGGCTAGCACAGATACGCAGTATTTT. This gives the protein CASSENGGASTDTQYF. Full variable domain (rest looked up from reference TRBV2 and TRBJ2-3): EPEVTQTPSHQVTQMGQEVILRCVPISNHLYFYWYRQILGQKVEFLVSFYNNEISEKSEIFDDQFSVERPDGSNFTLKIRSTKLEDSAMYFCASSENGGASTDTQYFGPGTRLTVL.